These T cell receptor beta chains were read from a single sample in a study of T cell repertoires in cytomegalovirus infection. TCRdb re-called the reads with MiXCR, one entry per CDR3 protein. The sample lists 200,000 to 300,000 distinct CDR3 sequences, 10% to 15% occurring once. Sequencing was performed on PBMCs. The receptors were gathered from a human donor in good health (CMV status not recorded). Some clones in this sample may be carry-over from other donors' samples. The CDR3 runs from the conserved cysteine through the conserved F or W. Each record gives: D gene, J gene, V gene, clone size, CDR3 DNA, CDR3 protein. The D gene is left open where the match is weak. Clone sizes are given selectively: once, few, many, or a class where the clone is expanded.

- | TRBJ2-5 | TRBV30 | few | TGTGCCTCACAGGTTTGGGGGCAAGAGACCCAGTACTTC | CASQVWGQETQYF
- | TRBJ1-4 | TRBV5-1 | - | TGCGCCAGCAGCTTGGAGAGAGCAGAGGAAAAACTGTTTTTT | CASSLERAEEKLFF
TRBD2 | TRBJ2-7 | TRBV5-1 | many | TGCGCCAGCAGCCCGTTCAACTCCGGGACTAGCGGGGGCCACTCCTACGAGCAGTACTTC | CASSPFNSGTSGGHSYEQYF
TRBD1 | TRBJ2-7 | TRBV28 | - | TGTGCCAGCAGTTTTAGTGGGGGTGGGACAGGGAGACGGCAGTACTTC | CASSFSGGGTGRRQYF
- | TRBJ2-1 | TRBV7-9 | - | TGTGCCAGCAGCTCGGGACAACCGGGCAATGAGCAGTTCTTC | CASSSGQPGNEQFF
TRBD1 | TRBJ2-7 | TRBV2 | - | TGTGCCAGCAGGATCGGGACAGGGGACTACGAGCAGTACTTC | CASRIGTGDYEQYF
- | TRBJ1-2 | TRBV7-2 | many | TGTGCCAGCAGCGTAGGAACCAATCGGTACACCTTC | CASSVGTNRYTF
- | TRBJ2-7 | TRBV7-9 | many | TGTGCCAGCACCATGGCAGGAGGTGACGAGCAGTACTTC | CASTMAGGDEQYF
- | TRBJ2-2 | TRBV6-8 | many | TGTGCCAGCAGCAAAAAGTTCACCGGGGAGCTGTTTTTT | CASSKKFTGELFF
- | TRBJ2-7 | TRBV7-9 | - | TGTGCCAGCAGCCTAGGGACAAGTGACTACGAGCAGTACTTC | CASSLGTSDYEQYF
- | TRBJ2-2 | TRBV11-3 | many | TGTGCCAGCAGCATTAGCACCGGGGAGCTGTTTTTT | CASSISTGELFF
- | TRBJ2-1 | TRBV7-2 | many | TGTGCCAGCAGCTTAGACCCACCGCTGGGGTTGACAATCGTCGAGCAGTTCTTC | CASSLDPPLGLTIVEQFF
TRBD1 | TRBJ1-5 | TRBV20-1 | - | TGCAGTGCAAAGACAGGGGAGGTTAGCAATCAGCCCCAGCATTTT | CSAKTGEVSNQPQHF
- | TRBJ2-2 | TRBV7-9 | few | TGTGCCAGCAGCTTCGACCCAGTCGGGGAGCTGTTTTTT | CASSFDPVGELFF
- | TRBJ2-1 | TRBV5-1 | few | TGCGCCAGCAGCTTTGAGCCCGACTCCTACAATGAGCAGTTCTTC | CASSFEPDSYNEQFF
TRBD2 | TRBJ2-3 | TRBV27 | - | TGTGCCAGCAGTTCCCGGGGGGGGACCTATACGCAGTATTTT | CASSSRGGTYTQYF
- | TRBJ1-1 | TRBV7-8 | many | TGTGCCAGCAAGTCGTTGGGTTTGGCCGACGGGTCTGAAGCTTTCTTT | CASKSLGLADGSEAFF
- | TRBJ1-1 | TRBV7-2 | many | TGTGCCAGCAGCATAACCGGGACAAGGGAAGGAGAAGCTTTCTTT | CASSITGTREGEAFF
TRBD1 | TRBJ2-1 | TRBV6-2/TRBV6-3 | many | TGTGCCAGCAGTTACCCCTCGACAGGGGAGAATGAGCAGTTCTTC | CASSYPSTGENEQFF
- | TRBJ1-1 | TRBV5-6 | - | TGTGCCAGCAGCCGTCCGGGGGGGGACACTGAAGCTTTCTTT | CASSRPGGDTEAFF
- | TRBJ2-1 | TRBV7-2 | many | TGTGCCAGCAGCTTATTAGGACGCTCCTACAATGAGCAGTTCTTC | CASSLLGRSYNEQFF
- | TRBJ2-6 | TRBV19 | few | TGTGCCAGTAGTGTCTTACACTCTGGGGCCAACGTCCTGACTTTC | CASSVLHSGANVLTF
TRBD2 | TRBJ2-5 | TRBV7-2 | many | TGTGCCAGCAGCTACCTAGGGGCGGGAGTGGGTGAGACCCAGTACTTC | CASSYLGAGVGETQYF
TRBD2 | TRBJ2-1 | TRBV7-9 | few | TGTGCCAGCAGCTTATGGCTAGCGGATTACTCCTACAATGAGCAGTTCTTC | CASSLWLADYSYNEQFF
- | TRBJ1-5 | TRBV20-1 | few | TGCAGTGCTAGAGATCCTTTGGGGGACAATCAGCCCCAGCATTTT | CSARDPLGDNQPQHF
- | TRBJ2-5 | TRBV7-2 | many | TGTGCCAGCAGCTCCCCGAATCAAGAGACCCAGTACTTC | CASSSPNQETQYF
- | TRBJ2-5 | TRBV6-1 | many | TGTGCCGGGGGACCTAGCCCACAGACCCAGTACTTC | CAGGPSPQTQYF
- | TRBJ1-1 | TRBV7-2 | many | TGTGCCAGCAGCGTCCCCCCAGGGTCAACTGAAGCTTTCTTT | CASSVPPGSTEAFF
- | TRBJ2-5 | TRBV6-2/TRBV6-3 | many | TGTGCCAGCAGTTGGCGAGAGACCCAGTACTTC | CASSWRETQYF
- | TRBJ2-5 | TRBV28 | - | TGTGCCAGCGGCGGGACTCCACAAGAGACCCAGTACTTC | CASGGTPQETQYF
- | TRBJ2-1 | TRBV6-2/TRBV6-3 | many | TGTGCCAGCAGTCCCTGGACGGAATACAATGAGCAGTTCTTC | CASSPWTEYNEQFF
- | TRBJ1-1 | TRBV5-6 | many | TGTGCCAGCAGCTTCTACATGAACACTGAAGCTTTCTTT | CASSFYMNTEAFF
- | TRBJ2-3 | TRBV4-3 | few | TGCGCCAGCAGCCAAGATCGGTCAGATACGCAGTATTTT | CASSQDRSDTQYF
- | TRBJ1-5 | TRBV28 | many | TGTGCCAGCAGTTCCCCCCACTTTGGGAGCAATCAGCCCCAGCATTTT | CASSSPHFGSNQPQHF
TRBD1 | TRBJ2-5 | TRBV19 | - | TGTGCCAGTAGCCAGGGGGCGGACTGGGAGACCCAGTACTTC | CASSQGADWETQYF
- | TRBJ2-5 | TRBV28 | - | TGTGCCAGCAGTTTTCGGCAGGGTGGGGGAGAGACCCAGTACTTC | CASSFRQGGGETQYF
TRBD2 | TRBJ2-3 | TRBV7-9 | many | TGTGCCAGCAGCTTCTTGACTAGCGGGGGGCCAAGGGATACGCAGTATTTT | CASSFLTSGGPRDTQYF
TRBD1 | TRBJ2-2 | TRBV2 | many | TGTGCCAGCACCGGACAGGGCTACACCGGGGAGCTGTTTTTT | CASTGQGYTGELFF
- | TRBJ1-1 | TRBV28 | many | TGTGCCAGCAGTTTAGGACAGCCCGGATGGACTGAAGCTTTCTTT | CASSLGQPGWTEAFF
TRBD2 | TRBJ2-1 | TRBV5-4 | few | TGTGCCAGCAGCGGGGGGGCCTACAATGAGCAGTTCTTC | CASSGGAYNEQFF